The present T cell receptor beta chain was sequenced within a study of blood T cells in healthy people across ages. Trimming removed 2 bases from V and 10 bases from J; junction bases left unmatched: 9. Germline lookup yields CDR1 MNHEY and CDR2 SMNVEV (reference sequence). The CDR3 length is 16 residues. As concerns this clonotype: Its antigen is undetermined.

Whole-study findings and limits: Long-lived donors exceeded aged donors in naive CD4+ cells and diversity.

Together with a sample-barcoded 5' primer, a J-beta primer mix was included in a second PCR lasting about 7 to 11 cycles. TCRdb ran MiXCR on the 5' RACE reads and lists one entry per CDR3 protein. The sample includes 600,000 to 850,000 distinct CDR3 sequences, roughly 25% of them seen just once. This sample also belongs to another study, concerning T cells of mothers and their children. In that study: Roughly six children and their three healthy Caucasian mothers were the donors. M1S, a second-PCR primer, added sample barcodes and 2-4 random nucleotides. Compared with unrelated pairs, related mother-child pairs had slightly higher, non-significant overlap.

This sequence originates from a boy between 10 and 17 years old in good health. Material: blood. The V and J genes are TRBV27 and TRBJ2-1; TRBD2 agrees at 12 bases. CDR3 nucleotides: TGTGCCAGCAGTTTAACGCTAGCGGGAGGGCCAAGGGAGCAGTTCTTC. Translation: CASSLTLAGGPREQFF.